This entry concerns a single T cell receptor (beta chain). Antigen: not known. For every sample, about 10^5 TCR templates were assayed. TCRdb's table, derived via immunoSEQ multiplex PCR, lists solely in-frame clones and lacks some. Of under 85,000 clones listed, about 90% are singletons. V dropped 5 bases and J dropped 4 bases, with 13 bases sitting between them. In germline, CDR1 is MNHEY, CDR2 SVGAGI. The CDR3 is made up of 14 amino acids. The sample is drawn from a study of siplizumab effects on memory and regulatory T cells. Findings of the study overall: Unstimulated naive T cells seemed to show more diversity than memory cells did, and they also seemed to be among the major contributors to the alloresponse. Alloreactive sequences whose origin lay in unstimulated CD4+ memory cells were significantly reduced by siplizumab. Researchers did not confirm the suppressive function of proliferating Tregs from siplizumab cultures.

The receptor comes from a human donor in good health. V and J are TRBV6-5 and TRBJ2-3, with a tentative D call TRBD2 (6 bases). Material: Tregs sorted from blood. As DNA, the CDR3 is TGTGCCAGCAGTACGGGACCGGGGGCAGATACGCAGTATTTT. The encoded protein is CASSTGPGADTQYF.